The 32 T cell receptor beta chains in this list originate from one sample, sequenced in a study of T cell repertoires in cytomegalovirus infection. Their antigens are not known. One entry per CDR3 protein results from TCRdb running MiXCR on the reads. Of 550,000 to 700,000 distinct CDR3 sequences listed, roughly 42% are singletons. The input for sequencing was cultured PBMCs, taken from culture after CMV antigen stimulation. The receptors originated from a human donor in good health (CMV status not recorded). Some clones in this sample may be carry-over from other donors' samples.

The gene calls are TRBV18 and TRBJ2-1; D may match TRBD1 or TRBD2 (5 bases each). In germline, CDR1 is KGHSH, CDR2 LQKENI. V shed 5 bases and J shed 8 bases, with 10 bases lying between them. CDR3 length: 12 amino acids. CDR3 DNA sequence: TGTGCCAGCTCATGGGGACGGGATGAGCAGTTCTTC. This codes for CASSWGRDEQFF.

The genes are TRBV20-1 and TRBJ1-4; TRBD1 matches 7 bases. The CDR3 totals 14 residues. V gave up 6 bases and J gave up 4 bases; unmatched junction bases: 8. Germline V lookup: CDR1 DFQATT, CDR2 SNEGSKA (reference sequence). This chain's CDR3 is CSATRDSLNEKLFF. CDR3 bases: TGCAGTGCAACCCGGGACAGCCTTAATGAAAAACTGTTTTTT.

The rearrangement links TRBV20-1 to TRBJ1-6; D not resolved. The V gene lost 2 bases and the J gene lost 5 bases, with 4 bases spanning the gap. The CDR3 runs to 12 residues. The germline V gene has CDR1 DFQATT and CDR2 SNEGSKA (reference sequence). CDR3 in DNA: TGCAGTGCTAGATCCAATAATTCACCCCTCCACTTT. Its translation: CSARSNNSPLHF.

CDR3 sequence: CASSLAVSNEQFF. The CDR3 nucleotides read TGTGCCAGCAGCTTAGCTGTCAGCAATGAGCAGTTCTTC. The J gene is TRBJ2-1, the V gene TRBV7-6; D not certain. The CDR3 totals 13 residues. Deletions cut 0 bases from V and 6 bases from J, with 6 bases between. The V gene's germline CDR1 is SGHVS and CDR2 FNYEAQ.

This clonotype has only a few counts. This chain links TRBV7-2 with TRBJ2-4; D remains unclear. The CDR3 runs 14 residues. The germline gives CDR1 SGHTA, CDR2 FQGNSA. V lost 7 bases, J lost 3 bases, and 13 bases lay in between. CDR3 region: CASTPAPGKNIQYF. For the CDR3, the DNA is TGTGCCAGCACCCCCGCTCCAGGCAAAAACATTCAGTACTTC.

This rearrangement joins TRBV5-6 to TRBJ2-1; 10 nucleotides align to TRBD2. CDR1 is SGHDT and CDR2 is YYEEEE in the germline V gene. V lost 0 bases to trimming and J lost 6 bases; unmatched junction nucleotides: 6. The CDR3 is 16 amino acids. CDR3 nucleotides: TGTGCCAGCAGCTTGGGGCTAGCGGGGGTGGGCAATGAGCAGTTCTTC. Its protein product is CASSLGLAGVGNEQFF.

The chain recombines TRBV7-2 with TRBJ2-5; D is unclear. The CDR3 is 14 residues long. Deletions cut 5 bases from V and 1 base from J, with 11 bases between. Germline lookup yields CDR1 SGHTA and CDR2 FQGNSA. The CDR3 spells CASSPSLAQETQYF. DNA for the CDR3: TGTGCCAGCAGCCCCAGCTTAGCCCAAGAGACCCAGTACTTC.

This clonotype was picked up a small number of times. The chain joins TRBV7-2 to TRBJ2-4; no clear D. CDR3 size: 12 residues. Germline CDR1 and CDR2: SGHTA and FQGNSA. V was pared by 2 bases and J by 5 bases, with 4 bases between. The CDR3 here is CASSLSENIQYF. CDR3 bases: TGTGCCAGCAGCTTAAGCGAAAACATTCAGTACTTC.

The genes are TRBV28 and TRBJ2-3; D not resolved. Germline CDR1 MDHEN, CDR2 SYDVKM. This CDR3 region has 15 residues. The V end was cut by 7 bases, the J end by 3 bases, with 17 bases between. The CDR3 region is CASTPGVLRTDTQYF. CDR3 DNA sequence: TGTGCCAGCACCCCCGGAGTACTAAGGACAGATACGCAGTATTTT. The full variable domain, in which reference TRBV28 and TRBJ2-3 provide the parts outside the CDR3, is DVKVTQSSRYLVKRTGEKVFLECVQDMDHENMFWYRQDPGLGLRLIYFSYDVKMKEKGDIPEGYSVSREKKERFSLILESASTNQTSMYLCASTPGVLRTDTQYFGPGTRLTVL.

The chain carries TRBV7-2 and TRBJ2-1; 9 nucleotides align to TRBD1. V shed 4 bases and J 9 bases; nucleotides not matched to a gene: 10. CDR1 SGHTA and CDR2 FQGNSA come from the germline V gene. CDR3 length: 15 amino acids. CDR3 sequence reads: CASSSKTGGLSEQFF. CDR3 sequence (DNA): TGTGCCAGCAGCTCTAAGACAGGGGGACTAAGTGAGCAGTTCTTC. Full variable domain (rest looked up from reference TRBV7-2 and TRBJ2-1): GAGVSQSPSNKVTEKGKDVELRCDPISGHTALYWYRQSLGQGLEFLIYFQGNSAPDKSGLPSDRFSAERTGGSVSTLTIQRTQQEDSAVYLCASSSKTGGLSEQFFGPGTRLTVL.

The chain is built from TRBV20-1 and TRBJ1-1, with a weak D call TRBD1 (6 bases). V lost 0 bases to trimming and J lost 4 bases, with 18 bases between them. CDR1 and CDR2 (germline): DFQATT, SNEGSKA (reference sequence). The CDR3 spans 16 residues. The CDR3 sequence: CSARDANRVLSTEAFF. The CDR3 DNA reads TGCAGTGCTAGAGACGCAAACAGGGTCCTCAGCACTGAAGCTTTCTTT.

The CDR3 protein is CASSSLRAKTQYF. CDR3 DNA: TGTGCCAGCAGCTCCCTTAGAGCAAAGACCCAGTACTTC. The V and J genes are TRBV7-2 and TRBJ2-5, with D hard to call. CDR1 is SGHTA and CDR2 is FQGNSA in the germline V gene. This CDR3 is 13 amino acids long. V lost 4 bases to trimming and J lost 6 bases, with 12 bases between them. The full variable domain, rest sourced from reference TRBV7-2 and TRBJ2-5, is GAGVSQSPSNKVTEKGKDVELRCDPISGHTALYWYRQSLGQGLEFLIYFQGNSAPDKSGLPSDRFSAERTGGSVSTLTIQRTQQEDSAVYLCASSSLRAKTQYFGPGTRLLVL.

The chain couples TRBV7-8 to TRBJ2-1; 11 positions match TRBD2. J lost 0 bases, V lost 8 bases, and 12 bases had no gene match. CDR1 SGHVS and CDR2 FQNEAQ come from the germline V gene. The CDR3 length is 18 residues. The CDR3 is CASQGSGGAMSSYNEQFF. In DNA form, the CDR3 reads TGTGCCAGCCAAGGTAGCGGGGGGGCTATGAGCTCCTACAATGAGCAGTTCTTC.

V usage is TRBV7-2 and J usage is TRBJ2-5, with D perhaps TRBD2 (5 bases). Trimming pared 2 bases from V and 2 bases from J, leaving 12 bases between. The CDR3 spans 15 residues. Germline assignment: CDR1 SGHTA and CDR2 FQGNSA. The CDR3 bases are TGTGCCAGCAGCTTACAATCGAGCGGTCAAGAGACCCAGTACTTC. It encodes CASSLQSSGQETQYF.

Only a few counts were recorded for this clonotype. V gene TRBV7-9 combines with J gene TRBJ1-6; D is unclear. From germline, CDR1 is SEHNR and CDR2 FQNEAQ (reference sequence). V was pared by 5 bases and J by 10 bases, with 18 bases between. This CDR3 is built from 15 residues. The CDR3 DNA follows: TGTGCCAGCAGCCCCGACCTGGGCCTGTCGTCACCCCTCCACTTT. This gives the protein CASSPDLGLSSPLHF.

This chain connects TRBV19 to TRBJ2-3; 10 bases align to TRBD1. Trimming took 9 bases from V and 1 from J; bases not matched to a gene: 1. This CDR3 has 13 residues. The V gene's germline CDR1 is LNHDA and CDR2 SQIVND (reference sequence). The CDR3 DNA reads TGTGCCAGCGGGACAGGGGGCACAGATACGCAGTATTTT. Its protein product is CASGTGGTDTQYF.

The rearrangement links TRBV12-3 or TRBV12-4 to TRBJ1-4; D gene uncertain. V was trimmed by 7 bases and J by 6 bases, leaving 12 bases between them. The length of the CDR3 is 13 residues. DNA for the CDR3: TGTGCCAGCACCCAACCTGGGTATGAAAAACTGTTTTTT. Protein sequence: CASTQPGYEKLFF.

The chain couples TRBV7-9 to TRBJ2-2; D is possibly TRBD2 (5 bases). The CDR3 has 15 amino acids. V lost 2 bases and J 4 bases, leaving 11 bases between the germline ends. The germline V gene has CDR1 SEHNR and CDR2 FQNEAQ (reference sequence). CDR3 sequence (DNA): TGTGCCAGCAGCTTAAGTCAAGCGGCCACCGGGGAGCTGTTTTTT. Protein sequence: CASSLSQAATGELFF.

The chain has TRBV7-2 and TRBJ2-7, with 11 bases that match TRBD2. Germline assignment: CDR1 SGHTA and CDR2 FQGNSA. J lost 3 bases, V lost 4 bases, and 14 bases had no gene match. CDR3 size: 18 residues. The CDR3 loop reads CASSWLAGGPGSRYEQYF. The CDR3 DNA reads as TGTGCCAGCAGCTGGTTAGCGGGAGGGCCCGGTTCTCGCTACGAGCAGTACTTC.

This clonotype occurred a few times. V and J are TRBV29-1 and TRBJ2-7; 9 bases align to TRBD1. The trim removed 6 bases at V and 5 bases at J, leaving 11 bases unmatched. This CDR3 region has 14 residues. Germline lookup yields CDR1 SQVTM and CDR2 ANQGSEA. The CDR3 sequence: CSVAFGTGPNEQYF. The CDR3 DNA sequence: TGCAGCGTAGCATTCGGGACAGGGCCAAACGAGCAGTACTTC.

This clonotype has just a few counts. The V call is TRBV12-3 or TRBV12-4, the J call TRBJ1-5; 7 nucleotides line up with TRBD1. The CDR3 length is 15 residues. The ends lost 6 bases at V and 2 bases at J; junction bases unmatched: 7. The CDR3 sequence: CASSSGGWGNQPQHF. As DNA, the CDR3 is TGTGCCAGCAGCTCAGGGGGGTGGGGCAATCAGCCCCAGCATTTT.

This clonotype appeared many times. The chain couples TRBV7-8 to TRBJ2-4, with TRBD1 as a possible D gene (5 bases). The V and J ends lost 5 bases and 0 bases respectively, with 11 bases between them. Germline V CDR1 and CDR2: SGHVS, FQNEAQ. This CDR3 spans 15 amino acids. As DNA, the CDR3 is TGTGCCAGCAGCCGAGGCAGGGAAGCCAAAAACATTCAGTACTTC. Amino acids: CASSRGREAKNIQYF.

Here the CDR3 reads CASSPLAGGGGEQFF. CDR3 coding DNA: TGCGCCAGCAGCCCTCTAGCGGGCGGGGGCGGTGAGCAGTTCTTC. This chain links TRBV5-1 with TRBJ2-1; 8 bases are shared with TRBD2. There are 15 residues in the CDR3. Germline-derived CDR1 and CDR2 are SGHRS and YFSETQ. V lost 4 bases to trimming and J lost 9 bases; unmatched junction nucleotides: 12. The variable domain in full, with the rest retrieved from reference TRBV5-1 and TRBJ2-1, is KAGVTQTPRYLIKTRGQQVTLSCSPISGHRSVSWYQQTPGQGLQFLFEYFSETQRNKGNFPGRFSGRQFSNSRSEMNVSTLELGDSALYLCASSPLAGGGGEQFFGPGTRLTVL.

The chain links TRBV7-4 to TRBJ2-1, with 13 bases that match TRBD2. The CDR3 contains 16 residues. J was trimmed by 8 bases and V by 5 bases; bases with no gene match: 9. Germline V gene sequence: CDR1 SGHVT, CDR2 SQSDAQ. The CDR3 DNA is TGTGCCAGCAGCCGGCTGACTAGCGGGAGGAACGATGAGCAGTTCTTC. It translates to CASSRLTSGRNDEQFF.

In this sample, this clonotype turned up a few times. The chain has TRBV7-8 and TRBJ2-7; 15 bases align to TRBD2. V trimming: 3 bases; J trimming: 4 bases; junction bases outside the gene matches: 7. This CDR3 spans 17 amino acids. Looked up from germline, CDR1 is SGHVS and CDR2 is FQNEAQ. The CDR3 bases are TGTGCCAGCAGCTTTGGGGGACTAGCGGGAGGTCTATACGAGCAGTACTTC. Its protein product is CASSFGGLAGGLYEQYF.

The J gene is TRBJ2-2, the V gene TRBV18, with D perhaps TRBD2 (6 bases). This CDR3 is built from 15 residues. With 2 bases removed from V and 7 bases from J, the gap between germline ends came to 14 bases. Per the germline V gene, CDR1 is KGHSH and CDR2 is LQKENI. The CDR3 spells CASSPVSAGSGELFF. CDR3 in DNA: TGTGCCAGCTCACCAGTCTCGGCGGGGAGCGGGGAGCTGTTTTTT.

The rearrangement uses TRBV12-3 or TRBV12-4 and TRBJ1-2; 7 bases are a match to TRBD1. The V segment lost 6 bases and the J segment 1 base; nucleotides outside the gene matches: 5. CDR3 size: 14 residues. CDR3 sequence: CASSPQGNNYGYTF. The CDR3 nucleotides read TGTGCCAGCAGCCCACAGGGGAATAACTATGGCTACACCTTC.

The rearrangement joins TRBV7-9 to TRBJ2-1; TRBD2 matches at 10 bases. CDR1 is SEHNR and CDR2 is FQNEAQ in the germline V gene (reference sequence). This CDR3 contains 16 residues. J gave up 7 bases and V 4 bases, and 10 bases lay outside the gene matches. CDR3 residues: CASSSPAGGPQNEQFF. CDR3 in DNA: TGTGCCAGCAGCTCCCCAGCGGGAGGGCCACAAAATGAGCAGTTCTTC.

The chain carries TRBV7-6 and TRBJ1-3; the match to TRBD1 covers 9 bases. The CDR3 is 18 amino acids. Germline-derived CDR1 and CDR2 are SGHVS and FNYEAQ. V dropped 6 bases and J dropped 2; count of bases not matched to a gene: 14. CDR3 protein: CASRYYTGTGSPGNTIYF. Here the CDR3 DNA reads TGTGCCAGCAGGTATTATACCGGGACAGGGAGCCCTGGAAACACCATATATTTT.

The chain carries TRBV19 and TRBJ1-2; D uncertain. CDR3 length: 13 amino acids. V dropped 1 base and J dropped 8 bases, with 11 bases sitting between them. CDR1 is LNHDA and CDR2 is SQIVND in the germline V gene (reference sequence). The CDR3 region has the DNA TGTGCCAGTAGTATAGTACCAGGTTCCGGCTACACCTTC. Protein sequence: CASSIVPGSGYTF.

This clonotype was seen a few times. This rearrangement joins TRBV2 to TRBJ1-1; no clear D gene. Germline CDR1 reads SNHLY; CDR2 reads FYNNEI. Trimming shortened V by 2 bases and J by 0 bases, and 10 bases separated the two germline ends. CDR3 length: 15 residues. This CDR3 is CASSELGQMNTEAFF. DNA of the CDR3: TGTGCCAGCAGTGAATTAGGGCAGATGAACACTGAAGCTTTCTTT.

The chain couples TRBV28 to TRBJ2-1; 13 bases are shared with TRBD2. Germline CDR1 and CDR2: MDHEN and SYDVKM. The CDR3 extends over 16 amino acids. Trimming took 3 bases from V and 5 from J; bases not matched to a gene: 4. CDR3 in amino acids: CASSFPTSGGDNEQFF. CDR3 bases: TGTGCCAGCAGTTTCCCTACTAGCGGGGGGGACAATGAGCAGTTCTTC.